These 3 T cell receptor beta chains were all obtained from the same sample, sequenced in a study of Graves' ophthalmopathy and Graves' hyperthyroidism (dated by TCRdb to 2016 to 2018). For sequencing, an Illumina HiSeq 2000 was employed. For repertoire sequencing, the TCR beta CDR3 regions were amplified from RNA transcripts. The first round was an RT-PCR using HTBI primers with the Qiagen OneStep RT-PCR kit, and this first round was followed by a second-round multiplex PCR, then size selection and purification. Clones were called with MiXCR by TCRdb after fastp trimmed the public reads at Q25, and only in-frame beta chains were retained. Merged by CDR3 protein, the rows form single entries marked with the most common genes and DNA. The sample includes over a million distinct CDR3 sequences, with 36% observed a single time. 11% of the sample is taken by the ten largest. The sequenced sample was peripheral blood or thyroid tissue (not recorded which). Source of these receptors: an adult man with Graves' hyperthyroidism.

V is TRBV29-1 and J is TRBJ2-7, with D possibly being TRBD1 (5 bases). From germline, CDR1 is SQVTM and CDR2 ANQGSEA. Trimming pared 0 bases from V and 4 bases from J, leaving 10 bases between. The CDR3 is 13 residues long. The DNA for the CDR3 is TGCAGCGTTGAAGAGGTCAGACAGTACGAGCAGTACTTC. Protein sequence: CSVEEVRQYEQYF.

As regards this clonotype: A much larger clone differs by one base, so this may be a read error. The chain carries TRBV14 and TRBJ2-7; D unclear. Germline CDR1 is SGHDN and CDR2 is FVKESK. The CDR3 consists of 14 residues. Written as DNA, the CDR3 is TGTGCCAGCAACCAAGACCACGGAAACTACGAGCAGTACTTC. Translated: CASNQDHGNYEQYF.

This clonotype appeared many times. The chain couples TRBV6-2 or TRBV6-3 to TRBJ1-1, with a possible D match to TRBD1 (6 bases). Germline CDR1 and CDR2: MNHEY and SVGEGT. The CDR3 sequence is 11 residues long. Trimming stripped 8 bases from V and 11 bases from J, with 15 bases between. For the CDR3, the DNA is TGTGCCAGCCACGGCTACAGGGTTGCTTTCTTT. Protein sequence: CASHGYRVAFF.